The TCR beta chain under discussion was sequenced for a study of identical twins. Via MiXCR, TCRdb re-called the 5' RACE reads, giving one row per CDR3 protein. Of 1.5 million or so distinct CDR3 sequences listed, under 35% are singletons. Trimming cost V 7 bases and J 4 bases; bases outside gene matches: 7. This CDR3 contains 13 residues. The germline CDR1 and CDR2 sequences are SQVTM and ANQGSEA. Sequences were obtained from cord blood. The origin of this receptor is a newborn girl in good health. This chain joins TRBV29-1 and TRBJ2-5; 9 positions match TRBD2. The DNA for the CDR3 is TGCAGCGGGGTCGGGACTAGCAGAGAGACCCAGTACTTC. Protein product: CSGVGTSRETQYF.